The following is a TCR beta chain sequence with its context. Clones were sequenced by immunoSEQ multiplex PCR, and TCRdb holds only the in-frame ones, with some missing. Among 270,000 or so clones listed, approximately 80% were seen once. This sample is part of a study of blood T cell repertoires in COVID-19. The ends were cut back, 0 bases at V and 5 bases at J, with 6 bases in the middle. Germline V gives CDR1 SGHNT, CDR2 YYREEE (reference sequence). The CDR3 loop spans 13 amino acids. This chain joins TRBV5-4 and TRBJ2-1; perhaps TRBD2 as D (5 bases). The sequence derives from a woman aged 55-75 years with active or convalescent COVID-19. Specimen: peripheral blood. The CDR3 nucleotides read TGTGCCAGCAGCTTGGGACTAAACAATGAGCAGTTCTTC. Encoded protein: CASSLGLNNEQFF.